One sample yielded the 30 T cell receptor beta chains listed below, sequenced in a study of blood T cell repertoires in COVID-19. Data came from immunoSEQ multiplex PCR; TCRdb stores just in-frame clones and leaves some out. Of 260,000 or so clones in the sample, about nine tenths were seen once. Sequencing was done on a sample of PBMCs or T cells enriched from blood (not recorded which). All receptors derive from a woman in her 30s with acute COVID-19.

This clone came up once. This sequence joins TRBV19 and TRBJ1-1; TRBD1 matches at 10 bases. This CDR3 has 15 residues. CDR1 LNHDA and CDR2 SQIVND come from the germline V gene (reference sequence). Losses at the gene ends were 9 bases for V and 4 bases for J; bases not matched to a gene: 11. CDR3 DNA sequence: TGTGCCAGCCGGGACAGGGGTGTATTAAGCACTGAAGCTTTCTTT. Protein product: CASRDRGVLSTEAFF. Supplemented by reference TRBV19 and TRBJ1-1, the full variable domain reads DGGITQSPKYLFRKEGQNVTLSCEQNLNHDAMYWYRQDPGQGLRLIYYSQIVNDFQKGDIAEGYSVSREKKESFPLTVTSAQKNPTAFYLCASRDRGVLSTEAFFGQGTRLTVV.

The rearrangement joins TRBV23-1 to TRBJ2-3; 11 bases fit TRBD1. TRBV23-1 is an open reading frame whose function is uncertain. The V segment lost 6 bases and the J segment 13 bases; nucleotides outside the gene matches: 9. The length of the CDR3 is 13 residues. The CDR3 sequence is CASSHRDRGLEYF. The CDR3 DNA reads as TGCGCCAGCAGCCACCGGGACAGGGGGTTGGAGTATTTT.

The chain links TRBV7-9 to TRBJ1-1; D uncertain. V lost 5 bases and J 0 bases, leaving 13 bases between the germline ends. CDR1 is SEHNR, CDR2 FQNEAQ, per germline (reference sequence). The CDR3 covers 15 residues. The DNA for the CDR3 is TGTGCCAGCAGCCAGATCCCAGGCGTGAACACTGAAGCTTTCTTT. This codes for CASSQIPGVNTEAFF. The full variable domain, its missing parts supplied by reference TRBV7-9 and TRBJ1-1, is DTGVSQNPRHKITKRGQNVTFRCDPISEHNRLYWYRQTLGQGPEFLTYFQNEAQLEKSRLLSDRFSAERPKGSFSTLEIQRTEQGDSAMYLCASSQIPGVNTEAFFGQGTRLTVV.

This clone was counted between two and nine times. The V and J genes are TRBV27 and TRBJ2-7; 7 nucleotides match TRBD1. V lost 3 bases to trimming and J lost 2 bases; unmatched junction nucleotides: 10. Per germline, CDR1 MNHEY and CDR2 SMNVEV (reference sequence). This CDR3 contains 16 residues. The CDR3 loop is CASSFLGQSTPYEQYF. CDR3 sequence (DNA): TGTGCCAGCAGTTTTCTGGGACAGAGTACCCCCTACGAGCAGTACTTC.

The chain joins TRBV5-5 to TRBJ1-4; 8 positions agree with TRBD1. Trimming at V came to 0 bases and at J to 4 bases, leaving 5 bases not matched to a gene. From germline, CDR1 is SGHKS and CDR2 YYEKEE (reference sequence). The CDR3 has 16 residues. DNA for the CDR3: TGTGCCAGCAGCTTGGCCGGGGGGACAGGTAATGAAAAACTGTTTTTT. It yields the protein CASSLAGGTGNEKLFF.

The chain carries TRBV19 and TRBJ1-5, with 9 bases that match TRBD1. Germline V CDR1 and CDR2: LNHDA, SQIVND (reference sequence). The CDR3 is 16 residues long. Trimming cost V 2 bases and J 4 bases; bases outside gene matches: 6. In DNA form, the CDR3 reads TGTGCCAGTAGTATATCCGCCGGGACAGGGAATCAGCCCCAGCATTTT. Encoded protein: CASSISAGTGNQPQHF.

CDR3 bases: TGTGCCTGCCCCCCTTCCCAGGGAAACTATGGCTACACCTTC. Translating gives CACPPSQGNYGYTF. The chain employs TRBV30 and TRBJ1-2; weak D call: TRBD1 (5 bases). V gave up 6 bases and J gave up 2 bases, with 16 bases separating them. This CDR3 contains 14 residues. Germline V gene data show CDR1 as GTSNPN and CDR2 as SVGIG (reference sequence).

J is TRBJ2-7 and V is TRBV5-6; perhaps TRBD1 as D (6 bases). Per germline, CDR1 SGHDT and CDR2 YYEEEE. There are 15 residues in the CDR3. Trimming removed 4 bases from V and 5 bases from J, with 19 bases in between. CDR3 DNA: TGTGCCAGCAGCCCGGAGCCGGGACAATTCCACGAGCAGTACTTC. Its protein product is CASSPEPGQFHEQYF.

V is TRBV7-2 and J is TRBJ1-2; D is unclear. CDR3 length: 13 residues. The V and J ends lost 1 base and 7 bases respectively, with 10 bases between them. Germline V gene data show CDR1 as SGHTA and CDR2 as FQGNSA. In DNA, the CDR3 is TGTGCCAGCAGCTTAGTTTCCGGCGGTGGCTACACCTTC. Its translation: CASSLVSGGGYTF.

This clone was seen a handful of times. The chain uses TRBV7-8 and TRBJ1-1; D not resolved. Deletions cut 1 base from V and 1 base from J, with 10 bases between. Germline assignment: CDR1 SGHVS and CDR2 FQNEAQ. The CDR3 length is 15 residues. The CDR3 loop is CASSLEEAGNTEAFF. Written as DNA, the CDR3 is TGTGCCAGCAGCTTAGAGGAGGCGGGGAACACTGAAGCTTTCTTT. Full variable domain (rest looked up from reference TRBV7-8 and TRBJ1-1): GAGVSQSPRYKVAKRGQDVALRCDPISGHVSLFWYQQALGQGPEFLTYFQNEAQLDKSGLPSDRFFAERPEGSVSTLKIQRTQQEDSAVYLCASSLEEAGNTEAFFGQGTRLTVV.

The genes are TRBV24-1 and TRBJ1-2; TRBD1 might be the D (5 bases). Trimming shortened V by 4 bases and J by 6 bases, and 11 bases separated the two germline ends. The germline V gene has CDR1 KGHDR and CDR2 SFDVKD. The CDR3 loop spans 13 amino acids. CDR3 in amino acids: CATSEPQGNGYTF. The CDR3 DNA sequence: TGTGCCACCAGTGAACCGCAGGGAAATGGCTACACCTTC.

In DNA, the CDR3 is TGTGCCAGTAGTATAGGATTAGTGGTTGCCAAAAACATTCAGTACTTC. This codes for CASSIGLVVAKNIQYF. The gene calls are TRBV19 and TRBJ2-4; D not resolved. V dropped 1 base and J dropped 1 base, with 11 bases sitting between them. The CDR3 runs to 16 residues. Per the germline V gene, CDR1 is LNHDA and CDR2 is SQIVND (reference sequence).

This clone was counted once. The chain links TRBV5-4 to TRBJ1-4; 9 bases map to TRBD1. Losses at the gene ends were 0 bases for V and 5 bases for J; bases not matched to a gene: 5. This CDR3 is built from 16 residues. Germline V gene sequence: CDR1 SGHNT, CDR2 YYREEE (reference sequence). For the CDR3, the DNA is TGTGCCAGCAGCTTGGGGGGGACAGGGAGCAATGAAAAACTGTTTTTT. Translation: CASSLGGTGSNEKLFF.

The rearrangement links TRBV7-8 to TRBJ1-6; a weak D match, TRBD1 (5 bases). CDR3 length: 15 residues. Trimming shortened V by 1 base and J by 6 bases, and 10 bases separated the two germline ends. CDR1 and CDR2 from the germline V gene are SGHVS and FQNEAQ. The CDR3: CASSLEGARNSPLHF. CDR3 DNA: TGTGCCAGCAGCTTAGAAGGGGCACGTAATTCACCCCTCCACTTT.

As DNA, the CDR3 is TGTGCCAGCAGCTTAGGACCAGGGGACAATGAGCAGTTCTTC. It specifies CASSLGPGDNEQFF. This chain links TRBV11-1 with TRBJ2-1; a weak D match, TRBD1 (6 bases). Looked up from germline, CDR1 is SGHAT and CDR2 is FQDESV (reference sequence). V lost 1 base and J 5 bases, leaving 9 bases between the germline ends. CDR3 size: 14 residues.

CDR3 amino acids: CASKAGGYNEQFF. In DNA, the CDR3 is TGTGCCAGCAAGGCGGGGGGGTACAATGAGCAGTTCTTC. V and J are TRBV6-5 and TRBJ2-1; 9 nucleotides agree with TRBD2. This CDR3 region has 13 residues. The junction had 2 bases not matched to a gene; V was cut back by 7 bases and J by 4 bases. Germline values: CDR1 MNHEY, CDR2 SVGAGI.

In its sample, this clone was seen once. The chain links TRBV6-1 to TRBJ1-6, with 7 bases identical to TRBD1. Losses at the gene ends were 6 bases for V and 9 bases for J; bases not matched to a gene: 14. Germline values: CDR1 MNHNS, CDR2 SASEGT. The CDR3 is 16 residues long. The CDR3 region is CASSEQGLGRGSPLHF. The CDR3 region has the DNA TGTGCCAGCAGCGAACAGGGGTTAGGTCGTGGTTCACCCCTCCACTTT.

The chain links TRBV18 to TRBJ1-6; tentatively, D is TRBD1 (6 bases). CDR3 length: 15 amino acids. Germline lookup yields CDR1 KGHSH and CDR2 LQKENI. V lost 4 bases and J 8 bases, leaving 15 bases between the germline ends. The CDR3 bases are TGTGCCAGCTCACGGAGTGGGACAAGCGATTCACCCCTCCACTTT. Translated, it gives CASSRSGTSDSPLHF.

This clone showed up just a few times. CDR3 protein: CASSEDRDRPLSNQPQHF. DNA for the CDR3: TGTGCCAGCAGTGAGGACCGGGACAGGCCCTTGAGCAATCAGCCCCAGCATTTT. The chain links TRBV2 to TRBJ1-5; 8 bases fit TRBD1. Germline CDR1 is SNHLY and CDR2 is FYNNEI. The junction had 11 bases not matched to a gene; V was cut back by 3 bases and J by 1 base. The CDR3 loop spans 18 amino acids. The full variable domain, completed using reference TRBV2 and TRBJ1-5, is EPEVTQTPSHQVTQMGQEVILRCVPISNHLYFYWYRQILGQKVEFLVSFYNNEISEKSEIFDDQFSVERPDGSNFTLKIRSTKLEDSAMYFCASSEDRDRPLSNQPQHFGDGTRLSIL.

The chain joins TRBV4-1 to TRBJ1-6; D gene uncertain. The CDR3 extends over 14 amino acids. Deletions cut 1 base from V and 6 bases from J, with 7 bases between. CDR1 and CDR2 from the germline V gene are MGHRA and YSYEKL. The CDR3 sequence: CASSQVGGNSPLHF. Here the CDR3 DNA reads TGCGCCAGCAGCCAAGTAGGAGGTAATTCACCCCTCCACTTT.

The genes are TRBV13 and TRBJ1-1; no firm D call. This CDR3 is built from 13 residues. Trimming shortened V by 2 bases and J by 1 base, and 5 bases separated the two germline ends. The V gene's germline CDR1 is PRHDT and CDR2 FYEKMQ (reference sequence). CDR3 amino acids: CASSLLANTEAFF. The CDR3 DNA reads as TGTGCCAGCAGCTTATTGGCGAACACTGAAGCTTTCTTT.

Note on this clone: One end of the junction does not line up with germline, which may come from a read error. This chain connects TRBV30 to TRBJ1-5; D is perhaps TRBD1 (6 bases). Germline V gives CDR1 GTSNPN, CDR2 SVGIG (reference sequence). The CDR3 has 13 amino acids. The chain's CDR3 is CALSDRRDQPQHF. The CDR3 DNA is TGTGCCTTGAGTGACAGGCGTGATCAGCCCCAGCATTTT.

The chain is built from TRBV27 and TRBJ1-2; 8 bases are a match to TRBD1. CDR3 length: 15 residues. The V gene's germline CDR1 is MNHEY and CDR2 SMNVEV (reference sequence). J was trimmed by 7 bases and V by 3 bases; bases with no gene match: 10. The CDR3 nucleotides are TGTGCCAGCAGTTTTCAGGGGGCCTTGGGAGTTGGCTACACCTTC. Amino acid sequence: CASSFQGALGVGYTF.

This chain connects TRBV4-3 to TRBJ1-4; D perhaps matches TRBD1 (5 bases). Trimming removed 0 bases from V and 8 bases from J, with 19 bases in between. The length of the CDR3 is 17 residues. In germline, CDR1 is LGHNA, CDR2 YSLEER. CDR3 DNA: TGCGCCAGCAGCCAAGAGATACCGGGACTCAGGAGGGAAAAACTGTTTTTT. It translates to CASSQEIPGLRREKLFF.

CDR3 sequence: CASSLLGVEQYF. The CDR3 DNA follows: TGTGCCAGCAGCTTGTTAGGGGTGGAGCAGTACTTC. The chain carries TRBV5-6 and TRBJ2-7; perhaps TRBD1 as D (5 bases). CDR1 and CDR2 from the germline V gene are SGHDT and YYEEEE. This CDR3 is 12 amino acids long. V was cut by 1 base and J by 7 bases, with 9 bases left in between.

The rearrangement links TRBV2 to TRBJ1-2; no clear D gene. The germline V gene encodes CDR1 SNHLY and CDR2 FYNNEI. V was pared by 7 bases and J by 2 bases, with 17 bases between. The CDR3 length is 15 residues. The CDR3 here is CASTRTRTENYGYTF. The CDR3 nucleotides are TGTGCCAGCACCCGAACAAGGACTGAGAACTATGGCTACACCTTC.

This rearrangement joins TRBV19 to TRBJ2-5; TRBD1 agrees at 7 bases. The CDR3 runs 16 residues. CDR1 and CDR2 (germline): LNHDA, SQIVND (reference sequence). Germline trimming cut 3 bases from V and 5 bases from J; bases unmatched to any gene: 12. The CDR3 DNA sequence: TGTGCCAGTAGTATCACATTGGGGCAGGGGGTCGAGACCCAGTACTTC. Residues: CASSITLGQGVETQYF.

The sample holds a few counts of this clone. The chain recombines TRBV7-9 with TRBJ1-4; 8 bases line up with TRBD1. The germline CDR1 and CDR2 sequences are SEHNR and FQNEAQ (reference sequence). Losses at the gene ends were 5 bases for V and 6 bases for J; bases not matched to a gene: 5. This CDR3 contains 14 residues. CDR3 region: CASSPTGADEKLFF. CDR3 DNA sequence: TGTGCCAGCAGCCCGACAGGGGCAGATGAAAAACTGTTTTTT.

This clone has just a few counts. J is TRBJ1-2 and V is TRBV2; tentative D call: TRBD1 (5 bases). The V gene lost 5 bases and the J gene lost 5 bases, with 15 bases spanning the gap. The CDR3 runs to 14 residues. Germline-derived CDR1 and CDR2 are SNHLY and FYNNEI. The CDR3: CASSSPGLRYGYTF. CDR3 nucleotide sequence: TGTGCCAGCAGTTCCCCAGGGTTGCGGTATGGCTACACCTTC.

This clone turned up a few times. The chain uses TRBV12-5 and TRBJ1-1, with 10 bases that match TRBD1. From germline, CDR1 is LGHNT and CDR2 FRNRAP. CDR3 length: 13 amino acids. The CDR3 coding sequence is TGTGCGACAGGGGGCGGAGGAGAGACTGAAGCTTTCTTT. It translates to CATGGGGETEAFF.